The subject of this entry is one T cell receptor (beta chain). Molecules of cDNA were individually given unique molecular identifiers that were attached to them. From the 5' RACE reads, TCRdb called clonotypes with MiXCR, one entry per CDR3 protein. The data contain about 48,000 distinct CDR3 sequences, around 9.5% of them singletons. This sample is drawn from a study of early T cells in non-severe SARS-CoV-2 infection. CDR1 and CDR2 from the germline V gene are MNHEY and SMNVEV (reference sequence). V lost 3 bases, J lost 3 bases, and 9 bases lay in between. The length of the CDR3 is 13 residues. J is TRBJ2-7 and V is TRBV27, with D uncertain. This clonotype originated in an adult who was a healthcare worker with PCR-confirmed SARS-CoV-2 infection or an uninfected control (not recorded which). Sequencing was carried out using whole blood. The CDR3: CASSLGRSYEQYF. The CDR3 DNA follows: TGTGCCAGCAGTTTGGGCAGGAGCTACGAGCAGTACTTC.